This T cell receptor beta chain is drawn from a study of blood T cell repertoires in COVID-19. Across the whole study: From T cells, B-cell-depleted T cells, or PBMCs came the material, which was cDNA or gDNA.

TCRdb's copy holds only in-frame clones and misses some; the assay was immunoSEQ multiplex PCR. The sample lists a few hundred thousand clones; less than 85% were seen once. The clonotype comes from a woman between 18 and 30 years old with acute or convalescent COVID-19. The sequencing sample was made of peripheral blood.

For the CDR3, the DNA is TGTGCCAGCAGCGACCTAGTCTCCTACGAGCAGTACTTC. This codes for CASSDLVSYEQYF. The chain employs TRBV6-5 and TRBJ2-7; no firm D call. Deletions cut 6 bases from V and 0 bases from J, with 9 bases between. Germline V gene sequence: CDR1 MNHEY, CDR2 SVGAGI. The CDR3 has 13 residues.